This entry describes one TCR beta chain. The source of the sample is a study of blood T cell repertoires in COVID-19. Study-wide background: Sites in the United States, Italy and Spain provided acute and convalescent COVID-19 samples. T cells, B-cell-depleted T cells, or PBMCs supplied cDNA or gDNA.

Original analysis: By means of reference gene primer amplification, nucleated cell counts were estimated. Here immunoSEQ multiplex PCR was the method, and the copy in TCRdb shows in-frame clones only, minus some. V and J calls and clone size are copied from that table; D and trimming were computed from the DNA. The table lists some 110,000 clones, around 78% of them singletons. V was pared by 3 bases and J by 8 bases, with 5 bases of the junction left unmatched. There are 15 residues in the CDR3. The V gene's germline CDR1 is MNHNS and CDR2 SASEGT. The clonotype comes from a man aged 25 to 45 with acute or convalescent COVID-19. The sequencing input was peripheral blood. The chain links TRBV6-1 to TRBJ2-1, with 12 bases aligning to TRBD2. CDR3 sequence (DNA): TGTGCCAGCAGTGAGGGACTAGCGGGTGTCGATGAGCAGTTCTTC. Translated, it gives CASSEGLAGVDEQFF.